This paragraph covers one T cell receptor beta chain sequence. Its antigen remains unidentified. The CDR3 extends over 15 amino acids. The J segment lost 4 bases and the V segment lost 5 bases, leaving 6 bases of the junction unmatched. TCRdb called the reads again in MiXCR, with one record for every CDR3 protein. The table records some 220,000 distinct CDR3 sequences, 35% to 40% of them present only once. This sample stems from a study of T cell repertoires in cytomegalovirus infection. Background on the study: Recently identified HLA-C-restricted CMV epitopes and well-studied HLA-B-restricted CMV epitopes were used by the study. Indicated by public TCR beta signatures were CMV infection and matching HLA type.

Study conclusions and caveats: Summed frequency of public TCR beta families distinguished CMV carriers with the relevant HLA. The ex vivo response showed dominance by HLA-C-restricted CMV-specific TCR beta clonotypes.

This TCR was recovered from a human donor in good health (CMV status not recorded). Some clones in this sample may be carry-over from other donors' samples. Sequences were derived from CD8+ T cells from cultured PBMCs, sampled from culture after CMV antigen stimulation. The chain couples TRBV12-3 or TRBV12-4 to TRBJ2-5, with 11 bases identical to TRBD2. CDR3 sequence reads: CASSRRTSGRETQYF. The CDR3 DNA follows: TGTGCCAGCAGTAGGAGGACTAGCGGGCGAGAGACCCAGTACTTC.